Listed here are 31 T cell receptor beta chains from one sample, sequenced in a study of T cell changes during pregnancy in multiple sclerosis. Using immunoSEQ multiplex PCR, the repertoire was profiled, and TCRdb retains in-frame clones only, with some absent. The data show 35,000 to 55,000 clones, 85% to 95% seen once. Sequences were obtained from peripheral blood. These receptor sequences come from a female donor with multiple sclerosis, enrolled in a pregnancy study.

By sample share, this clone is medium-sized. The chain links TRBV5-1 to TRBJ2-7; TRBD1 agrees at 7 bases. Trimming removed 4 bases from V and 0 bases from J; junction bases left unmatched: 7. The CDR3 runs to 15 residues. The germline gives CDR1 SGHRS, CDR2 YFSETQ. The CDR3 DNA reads TGCGCCAGCAGCGCCTGGGACAGCAGCTCCTACGAGCAGTACTTC. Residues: CASSAWDSSSYEQYF.

The CDR3 nucleotides read TGCGCCAGCAGCTTGCCCGACAGGGAGGGCACTGAAGCTTTCTTT. It yields the protein CASSLPDREGTEAFF. V usage is TRBV5-1 and J usage is TRBJ1-1; 7 bases fit TRBD1. This CDR3 is built from 15 residues. The ends lost 1 base at V and 4 bases at J; junction bases unmatched: 7. The V gene's germline CDR1 is SGHRS and CDR2 YFSETQ.

The CDR3 loop reads CASSHKGGSNQPQHF. DNA of the CDR3: TGCGCCAGCAGTCATAAGGGAGGGAGCAATCAGCCCCAGCATTTT. The V gene is TRBV23-1, the J gene TRBJ1-5; no definite D call. TRBV23-1 is recorded as an ORF, its role being uncertain. The CDR3 runs to 15 residues. Trimming took 3 bases from V and 1 from J, leaving 10 bases between them.

This CDR3 reads CASSYVNLNTEAFF. CDR3 coding DNA: TGTGCCAGCAGTTACGTCAACCTGAACACTGAAGCTTTCTTT. The V gene is TRBV6-6, the J gene TRBJ1-1; D is uncertain. V lost 2 bases, J lost 0 bases, and 7 bases lay in between. The germline V gene has CDR1 MNHNY and CDR2 SVGAGI (reference sequence). The CDR3 spans 14 residues.

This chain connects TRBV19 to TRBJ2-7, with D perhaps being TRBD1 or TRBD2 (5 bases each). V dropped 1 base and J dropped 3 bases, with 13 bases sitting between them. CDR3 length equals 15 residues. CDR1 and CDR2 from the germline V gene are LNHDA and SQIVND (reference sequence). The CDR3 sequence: CASSIGTGTNYEQYF. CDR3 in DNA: TGTGCCAGTAGTATAGGGACGGGGACCAACTACGAGCAGTACTTC.

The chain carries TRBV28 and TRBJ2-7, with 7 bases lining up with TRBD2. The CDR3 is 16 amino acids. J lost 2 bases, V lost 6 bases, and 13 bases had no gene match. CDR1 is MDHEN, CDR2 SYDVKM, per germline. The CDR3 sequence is CASSTAGEPPTYEQYF. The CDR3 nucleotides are TGTGCCAGCAGCACGGCGGGGGAACCCCCGACCTACGAGCAGTACTTC.

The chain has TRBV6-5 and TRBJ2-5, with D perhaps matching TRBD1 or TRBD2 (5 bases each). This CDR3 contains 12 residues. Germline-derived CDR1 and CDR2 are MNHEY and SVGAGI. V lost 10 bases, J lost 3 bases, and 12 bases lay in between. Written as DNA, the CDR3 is TGTGCCACCCTGGGGGTCGAAGAGACCCAGTACTTC. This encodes CATLGVEETQYF.

The CDR3: CASSSGTLTYNEQFF. In DNA, the CDR3 is TGTGCCAGCAGCTCCGGGACCTTAACCTACAATGAGCAGTTCTTC. The chain recombines TRBV5-4 with TRBJ2-1; TRBD1 or TRBD2 may be the D gene (5 bases each). CDR1 SGHNT and CDR2 YYREEE come from the germline V gene (reference sequence). The CDR3 length is 15 residues. V was pared by 3 bases and J by 2 bases, with 12 bases between.

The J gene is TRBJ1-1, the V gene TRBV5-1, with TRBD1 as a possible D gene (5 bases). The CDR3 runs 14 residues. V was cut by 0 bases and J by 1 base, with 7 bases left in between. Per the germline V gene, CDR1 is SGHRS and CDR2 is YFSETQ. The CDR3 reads CASSLDRQNTEAFF. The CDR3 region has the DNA TGCGCCAGCAGCTTGGACAGGCAGAACACTGAAGCTTTCTTT.

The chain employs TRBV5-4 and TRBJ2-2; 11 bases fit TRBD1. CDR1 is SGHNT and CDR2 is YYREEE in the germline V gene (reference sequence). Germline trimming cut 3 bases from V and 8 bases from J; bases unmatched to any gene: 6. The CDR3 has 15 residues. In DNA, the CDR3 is TGTGCCAGCAGCTCCCGGGACAGGGGGACGGGGGAGCTGTTTTTT. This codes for CASSSRDRGTGELFF.

The CDR3 reads CASSRDSQRIVNTGELFF. Here the CDR3 DNA reads TGTGCCAGTAGTAGGGACTCCCAAAGAATAGTGAACACCGGGGAGCTGTTTTTT. The chain is built from TRBV19 and TRBJ2-2; D is perhaps TRBD2 (6 bases). The CDR3 spans 18 residues. The germline V gene encodes CDR1 LNHDA and CDR2 SQIVND (reference sequence). Deletions cut 4 bases from V and 1 base from J, with 19 bases between.

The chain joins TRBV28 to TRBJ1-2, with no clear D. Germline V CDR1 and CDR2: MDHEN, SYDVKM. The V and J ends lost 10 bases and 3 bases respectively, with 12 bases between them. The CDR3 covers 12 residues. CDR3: CATSIDYYGYTF. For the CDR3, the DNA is TGTGCCACCTCCATCGATTACTATGGCTACACCTTC.

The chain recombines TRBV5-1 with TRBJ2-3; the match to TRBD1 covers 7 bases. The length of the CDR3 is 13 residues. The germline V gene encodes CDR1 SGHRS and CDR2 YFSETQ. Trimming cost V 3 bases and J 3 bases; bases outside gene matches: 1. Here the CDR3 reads CASSSQGTDTQYF. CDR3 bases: TGCGCCAGCAGCTCACAGGGGACAGATACGCAGTATTTT.

The CDR3 loop is CASSPGGSSGANVLTF. CDR3 bases: TGTGCCAGCAGCCCAGGGGGTAGCTCTGGGGCCAACGTCCTGACTTTC. The chain employs TRBV6-4 and TRBJ2-6; TRBD1 matches at 7 bases. Unmatched junction bases numbered 5, after V lost 6 bases and J lost 0 bases. The CDR3 is made up of 16 amino acids. Per germline, CDR1 MRHNA and CDR2 SNTAGT.

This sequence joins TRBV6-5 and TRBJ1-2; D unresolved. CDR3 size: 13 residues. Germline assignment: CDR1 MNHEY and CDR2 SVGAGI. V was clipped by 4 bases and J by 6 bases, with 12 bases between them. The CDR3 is CASSFRAFHGYTF. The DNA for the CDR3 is TGTGCCAGCAGTTTCCGGGCATTTCATGGCTACACCTTC.

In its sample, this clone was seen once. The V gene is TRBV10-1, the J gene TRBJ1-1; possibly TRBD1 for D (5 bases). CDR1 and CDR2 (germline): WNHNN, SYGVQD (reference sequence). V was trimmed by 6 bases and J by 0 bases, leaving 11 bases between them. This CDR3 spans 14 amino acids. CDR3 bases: TGCGCCAGCAGCGTCGACAGCCTGAACACTGAAGCTTTCTTT. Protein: CASSVDSLNTEAFF.

The CDR3 loop is CASSMISTDTQYF. The CDR3 DNA reads as TGTGCCAGTAGTATGATAAGCACAGATACGCAGTATTTT. The rearrangement joins TRBV19 to TRBJ2-3; D is unresolved. The CDR3 extends over 13 amino acids. Germline V CDR1 and CDR2: LNHDA, SQIVND (reference sequence). V was cut by 3 bases and J by 0 bases, with 4 bases left in between.

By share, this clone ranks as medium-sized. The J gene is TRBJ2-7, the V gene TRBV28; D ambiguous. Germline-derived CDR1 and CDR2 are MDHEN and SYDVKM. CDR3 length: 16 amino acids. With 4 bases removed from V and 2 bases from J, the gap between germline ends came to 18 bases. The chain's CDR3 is CASSSLPLTGAYEQYF. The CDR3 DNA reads TGTGCCAGCAGTTCGCTACCCCTTACGGGCGCCTACGAGCAGTACTTC.

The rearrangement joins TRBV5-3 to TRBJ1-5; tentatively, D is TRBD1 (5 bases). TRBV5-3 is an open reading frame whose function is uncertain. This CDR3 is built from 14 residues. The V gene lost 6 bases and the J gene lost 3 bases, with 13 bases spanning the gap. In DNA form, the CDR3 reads TGTGCCAGAACCGAACCGACAGCCAATCAGCCCCAGCATTTT. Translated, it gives CARTEPTANQPQHF.

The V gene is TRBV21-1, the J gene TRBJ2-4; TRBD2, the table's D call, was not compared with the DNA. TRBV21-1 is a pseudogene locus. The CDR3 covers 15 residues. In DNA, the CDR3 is TGTGCCAGCAGCAAAGGGCTAGCGGGAGGTGATATTCAGTACTTC. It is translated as CASSKGLAGGDIQYF.

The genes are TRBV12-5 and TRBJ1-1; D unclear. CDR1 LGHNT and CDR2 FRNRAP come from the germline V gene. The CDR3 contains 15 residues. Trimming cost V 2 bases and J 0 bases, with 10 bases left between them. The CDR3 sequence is CASGLPPKMNTEAFF. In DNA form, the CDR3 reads TGTGCTAGTGGTTTGCCGCCGAAGATGAACACTGAAGCTTTCTTT.

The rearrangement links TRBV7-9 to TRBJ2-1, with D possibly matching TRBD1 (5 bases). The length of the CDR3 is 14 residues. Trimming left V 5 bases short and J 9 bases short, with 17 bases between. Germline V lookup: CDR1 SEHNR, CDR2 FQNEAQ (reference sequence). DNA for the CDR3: TGTGCCAGCAGCACTACAGGAAGAGGTGGTGAGCAGTTCTTC. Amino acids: CASSTTGRGGEQFF.

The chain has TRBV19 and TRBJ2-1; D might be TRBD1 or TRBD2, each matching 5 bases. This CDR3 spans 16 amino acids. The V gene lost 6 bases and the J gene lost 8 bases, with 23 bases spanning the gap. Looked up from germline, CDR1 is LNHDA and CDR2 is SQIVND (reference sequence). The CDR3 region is CASSLRTGAGGDEQFF. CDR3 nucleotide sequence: TGTGCCAGTAGCCTACGAACCGGGGCAGGCGGTGATGAGCAGTTCTTC.

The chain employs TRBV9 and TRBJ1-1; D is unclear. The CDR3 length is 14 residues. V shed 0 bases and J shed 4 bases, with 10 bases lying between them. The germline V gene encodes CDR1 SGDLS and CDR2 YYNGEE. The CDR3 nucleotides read TGTGCCAGCAGCGTAGATTCCGGCTCCACTGAAGCTTTCTTT. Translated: CASSVDSGSTEAFF.

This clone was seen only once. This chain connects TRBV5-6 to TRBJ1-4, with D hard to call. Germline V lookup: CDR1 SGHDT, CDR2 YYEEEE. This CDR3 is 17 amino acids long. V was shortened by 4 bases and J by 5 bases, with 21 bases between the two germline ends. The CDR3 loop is CASSVSTPRVSNEKLFF. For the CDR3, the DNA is TGTGCCAGCAGCGTGTCTACACCTAGGGTATCGAATGAAAAACTGTTTTTT.

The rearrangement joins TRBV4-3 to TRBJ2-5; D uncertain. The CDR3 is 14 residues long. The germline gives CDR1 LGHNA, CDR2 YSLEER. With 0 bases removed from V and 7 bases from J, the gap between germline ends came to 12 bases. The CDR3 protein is CASSQDHHSGTQYF. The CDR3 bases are TGCGCCAGCAGCCAAGATCACCACTCGGGGACCCAGTACTTC.

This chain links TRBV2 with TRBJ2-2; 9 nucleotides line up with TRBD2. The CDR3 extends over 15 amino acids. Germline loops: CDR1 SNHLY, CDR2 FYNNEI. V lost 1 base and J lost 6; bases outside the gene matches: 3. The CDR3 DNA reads TGTGCCAGCAGTGAAGTAAGCGGGAGGCCCGGGGAGCTGTTTTTT. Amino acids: CASSEVSGRPGELFF.

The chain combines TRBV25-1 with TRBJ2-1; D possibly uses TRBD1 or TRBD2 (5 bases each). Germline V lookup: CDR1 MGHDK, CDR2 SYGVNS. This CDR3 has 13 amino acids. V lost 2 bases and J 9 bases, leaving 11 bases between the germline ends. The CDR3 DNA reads TGTGCCAGCAGTGAAACGTTTGGGGGTGAGCAGTTCTTC. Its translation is CASSETFGGEQFF.

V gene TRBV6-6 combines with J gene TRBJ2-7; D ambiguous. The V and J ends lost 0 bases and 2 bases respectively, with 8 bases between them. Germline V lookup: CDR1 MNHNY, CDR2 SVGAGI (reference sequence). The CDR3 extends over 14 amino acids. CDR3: CASSYSLGPYEQYF. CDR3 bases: TGTGCCAGCAGTTACTCCTTGGGCCCCTACGAGCAGTACTTC.

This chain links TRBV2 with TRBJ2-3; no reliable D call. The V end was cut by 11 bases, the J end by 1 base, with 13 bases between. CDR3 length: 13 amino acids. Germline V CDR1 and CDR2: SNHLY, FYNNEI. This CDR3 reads CASGWVGTDTQYF. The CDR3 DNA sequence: TGTGCCTCAGGTTGGGTCGGCACAGATACGCAGTATTTT.

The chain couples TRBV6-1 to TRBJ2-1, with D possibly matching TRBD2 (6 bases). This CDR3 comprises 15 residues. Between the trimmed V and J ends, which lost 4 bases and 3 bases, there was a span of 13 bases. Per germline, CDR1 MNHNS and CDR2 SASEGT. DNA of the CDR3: TGTGCCAGCAGTGTGATGGAGGGTGACTACAATGAGCAGTTCTTC. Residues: CASSVMEGDYNEQFF.